This T cell receptor beta chain was documented in a study of shared clonotypes between healthy human individuals. In germline, CDR1 is LGHNA, CDR2 YSLEER. This CDR3 region has 14 residues. Unmatched junction bases numbered 12, after V lost 3 bases and J lost 15 bases. Sequencing used immunoSEQ multiplex PCR; TCRdb keeps in-frame clones, though not all of them. The sample holds hundreds of thousands of clones, roughly 83% seen once. The chain carries TRBV4-3 and TRBJ2-1, with 9 bases lining up with TRBD2. This TCR derives from a middle-aged woman in good health. Some clones in this sample may be carry-over from other donors' samples. Sequencing used PBMCs. The CDR3 sequence: CASSQSPGGRAVFF. For the CDR3, the DNA is TGCGCCAGCAGCCAGTCTCCTGGCGGGAGGGCCGTGTTCTTC.